The 9 T cell receptor beta chains given below trace back to one sample, sequenced in a study of cytomegalovirus exposure and HLA in healthy donors (dated by TCRdb to about 2017). The protocol used for the library was the immunoSEQ multiplex PCR assay. A mixture of 60 forward primers for TCR Vbeta segments and 13 reverse primers for TCR Jbeta segments was used in the multiplex PCR. TCRdb carries this immuneACCESS record with in-frame sequences only. Its versions omit some clonotypes, under half of them owing to an unresolved V gene in the studies checked, with the rest unexplained. The sample data list about 180,000 clones, and more than 60% of these were observed just once. The ten biggest clones cover under 3% of the sample. Sequencing used PBMCs. These receptor sequences come from a human donor in good health.

The chain joins TRBV15 to TRBJ1-6; the D is unclear. The CDR3 runs to 16 residues. Between the trimmed V and J ends, which lost 0 bases and 9 bases, there was a span of 15 bases. CDR1 is LNHNV and CDR2 is YYDKDF in the germline V gene (reference sequence). DNA for the CDR3: TGTGCCACCAGCAGAGATCGGGGATTTAGGAGTTCACCCCTCCACTTT. Amino acid sequence: CATSRDRGFRSSPLHF.

This clone showed up just a few times. In the same sample, other DNA sequences code for this CDR3. V and J are TRBV5-1 and TRBJ1-5; tentatively, D is TRBD1 (6 bases). CDR3 length equals 15 residues. V was pared by 4 bases and J by 2 bases, with 13 bases between. Germline lookup yields CDR1 SGHRS and CDR2 YFSETQ. CDR3 amino acids: CASSPNAGGNQPQHF. In DNA, the CDR3 is TGCGCCAGCAGCCCTAACGCAGGGGGCAATCAGCCCCAGCATTTT.

The chain has TRBV7-3 and TRBJ1-1; the D gene is possibly TRBD1 (5 bases). Looked up from germline, CDR1 is SGHTA and CDR2 is FQGTGA. V was clipped by 5 bases and J by 6 bases, with 13 bases between them. CDR3 length: 13 residues. DNA for the CDR3: TGTGCCAGCAGCCCCGGACATAGGGCTGAAGCTTTCTTT. Protein: CASSPGHRAEAFF.

This clone was picked up a small number of times. This chain joins TRBV5-1 and TRBJ2-7; 8 nucleotides agree with TRBD1. J gave up 1 base and V 4 bases, and 10 bases lay outside the gene matches. Germline CDR1 is SGHRS and CDR2 is YFSETQ. This CDR3 is built from 16 residues. This CDR3 is CASSPGGFQPSYEQYF. The CDR3, as DNA: TGCGCCAGCAGCCCAGGGGGCTTTCAGCCTTCCTACGAGCAGTACTTC.

The rearrangement uses TRBV19 and TRBJ1-2; 10 bases agree with TRBD1. Germline loops: CDR1 LNHDA, CDR2 SQIVND (reference sequence). The V segment lost 1 base and the J segment 0 bases; nucleotides outside the gene matches: 5. This CDR3 has 17 residues. This chain's CDR3 is CASSIVGTGVSNYGYTF. The DNA of the CDR3 is TGTGCCAGTAGTATAGTTGGGACAGGGGTTTCTAACTATGGCTACACCTTC.

Concerning this clone itself: An end of the junction does not agree with germline; a read error may underlie this. Distinct nucleotide sequences in the sample also encode this CDR3. V gene TRBV7-7 combines with J gene TRBJ1-1, with D unclear. This CDR3 has 13 amino acids. CDR1 is SSHAT, CDR2 FNYEAQ, per germline (reference sequence). The chain's CDR3 is CASSLDRDTEAFF. The CDR3 DNA reads as TGTGCTAGCAGCTTAGATCGGGACACTGAAGCTTTCTTT.

With regard to this clone: Other DNA sequences in this specimen translate into the identical CDR3. V gene TRBV2 combines with J gene TRBJ1-5, with 8 bases identical to TRBD1. CDR3 length equals 14 residues. From germline, CDR1 is SNHLY and CDR2 FYNNEI. Trimming at V came to 6 bases and at J to 5 bases, leaving 6 bases not matched to a gene. The chain's CDR3 is CASRMDRAHQPQHF. Written as DNA, the CDR3 is TGTGCCAGCAGGATGGACAGGGCCCATCAGCCCCAGCATTTT.

The chain links TRBV30 to TRBJ1-2; D remains ambiguous. Trimming pared 3 bases from V and 4 bases from J, leaving 15 bases between. Germline CDR1 and CDR2: GTSNPN and SVGIG (reference sequence). The CDR3 spans 14 residues. The chain's CDR3 is CAWRGRAQVYGYTF. In DNA, the CDR3 is TGTGCCTGGAGGGGGAGGGCGCAGGTCTATGGCTACACCTTC.

V and J are TRBV11-3 and TRBJ2-3, with TRBD2 identical over 7 bases. V lost 5 bases, J lost 4 bases, and 15 bases stayed unmatched. This CDR3 has 17 residues. Germline values: CDR1 SGHNT, CDR2 YENEEA. The CDR3 is CASSLFLAGRVADTQYF. The CDR3 DNA reads as TGTGCCAGCAGCCTGTTTTTAGCGGGCCGGGTAGCAGATACGCAGTATTTT.